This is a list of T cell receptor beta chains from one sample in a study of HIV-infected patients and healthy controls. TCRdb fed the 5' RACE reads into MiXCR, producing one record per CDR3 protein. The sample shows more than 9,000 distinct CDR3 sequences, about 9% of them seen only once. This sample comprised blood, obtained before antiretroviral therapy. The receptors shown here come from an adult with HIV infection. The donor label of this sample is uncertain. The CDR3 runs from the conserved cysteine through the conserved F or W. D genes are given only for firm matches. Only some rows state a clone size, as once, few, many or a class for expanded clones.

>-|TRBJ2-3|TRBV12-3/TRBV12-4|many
CASRRSFGASTDTQYF
TGTGCCAGCAGACGATCATTCGGGGCTAGCACAGATACGCAGTATTTT
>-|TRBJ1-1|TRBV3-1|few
CASSQVGAKNTEAFF
TGTGCCAGCAGCCAAGTGGGGGCGAAAAACACTGAAGCTTTCTTT
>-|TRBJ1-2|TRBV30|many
CAWSRGEGYTF
TGTGCCTGGAGTCGAGGGGAAGGCTACACCTTC
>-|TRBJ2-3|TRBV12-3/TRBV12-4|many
CASSRRLVSADTQYF
TGTGCCAGCAGTCGCCGACTAGTCTCCGCAGATACGCAGTATTTT
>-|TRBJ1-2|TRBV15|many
CATSRDPPGARGYTF
TGTGCCACCAGCAGAGATCCCCCAGGGGCTAGAGGCTACACCTTC
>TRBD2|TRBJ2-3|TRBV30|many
CAWRTYGGADTQYF
TGTGCCTGGAGAACTTACGGGGGGGCCGATACGCAGTATTTT
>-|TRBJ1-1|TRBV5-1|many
CASTIGTENTEAFF
TGCGCCAGCACCATAGGCACAGAGAACACTGAAGCTTTCTTT
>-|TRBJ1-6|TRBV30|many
CAWRRISSYNSPLHF
TGTGCCTGGAGGAGGATAAGCTCCTATAATTCACCCCTCCACTTT
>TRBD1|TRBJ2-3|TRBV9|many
CASSEPLGQRSSTDTQYF
TGTGCCAGCAGCGAACCTCTGGGACAGCGCTCTAGCACAGATACGCAGTATTTT
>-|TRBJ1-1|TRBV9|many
CASSNGGAHTEAFF
TGTGCCAGCAGCAACGGGGGCGCGCACACTGAAGCTTTCTTT
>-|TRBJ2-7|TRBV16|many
CASSRGAEQYF
TGTGCCAGCAGCCGAGGCGCCGAGCAGTACTTC
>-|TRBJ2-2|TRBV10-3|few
CAISDKTGELFF
TGTGCCATCAGTGACAAGACCGGGGAGCTGTTTTTT
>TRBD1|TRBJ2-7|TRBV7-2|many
CASSSPGTAYYEQYF
TGTGCCAGCAGCTCACCCGGGACAGCATACTACGAGCAGTACTTC
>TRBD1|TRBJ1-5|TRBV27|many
CASSAFTAGGYSNQPQHF
TGTGCCAGCAGTGCCTTCACGGCAGGGGGATATAGCAATCAGCCCCAGCATTTT
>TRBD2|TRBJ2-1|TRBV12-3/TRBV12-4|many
CASSPQRERWGNEQFF
TGTGCCAGCAGTCCCCAGCGGGAACGCTGGGGGAATGAGCAGTTCTTC
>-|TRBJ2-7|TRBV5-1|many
CASTTTPEGYEQYF
TGCGCCAGCACTACTACTCCCGAGGGTTACGAGCAGTACTTC
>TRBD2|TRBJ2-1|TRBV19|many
CASSILAGGSNEQFF
TGTGCCAGTAGTATACTAGCGGGAGGTTCTAATGAGCAGTTCTTC
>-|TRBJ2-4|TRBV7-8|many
CASSLEVGRQYF
TGTGCCAGCAGCTTAGAGGTCGGGAGACAGTACTTC
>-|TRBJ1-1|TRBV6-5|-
CASSYGAEAFF
TGTGCCAGCAGTTACGGGGCTGAAGCTTTCTTT
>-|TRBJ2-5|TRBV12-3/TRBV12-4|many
CASSLAETQYF
TGTGCCAGCAGTTTAGCAGAGACCCAGTACTTC
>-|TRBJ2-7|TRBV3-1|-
CASSLRRQGGYEQYF
TGTGCCAGCAGCCTCAGGAGGCAGGGGGGTTACGAGCAGTACTTC
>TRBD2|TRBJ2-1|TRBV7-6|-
CASSPRASGSSYNEQFF
TGTGCCAGCAGCCCGCGCGCTAGCGGGAGCTCCTACAATGAGCAGTTCTTC
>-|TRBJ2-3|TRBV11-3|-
CASSSDPLDTQYF
TGTGCCAGCAGCTCCGACCCCCTCGATACGCAGTATTTT
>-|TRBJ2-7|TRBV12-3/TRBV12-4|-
CASSGTASSYEQYF
TGTGCCAGCAGTGGGACGGCTAGCTCCTACGAGCAGTACTTC
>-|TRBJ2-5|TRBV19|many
CASTQGAGGTQYF
TGTGCCAGTACCCAAGGCGCCGGAGGGACCCAGTACTTC
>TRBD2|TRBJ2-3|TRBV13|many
CASSARTSPGDTQYF
TGTGCCAGCAGCGCCAGGACTAGTCCAGGGGATACGCAGTATTTT
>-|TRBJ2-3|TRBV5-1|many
CASSLGDTTDTQYF
TGCGCCAGCAGCTTGGGGGATACCACAGATACGCAGTATTTT
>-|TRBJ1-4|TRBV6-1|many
CASSFLLEGKGATNEKLFF
TGTGCCAGCAGTTTTCTCTTGGAGGGCAAGGGAGCAACTAATGAAAAACTGTTTTTT
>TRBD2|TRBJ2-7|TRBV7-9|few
CASSSSGTSHEQYF
TGTGCCAGCAGCTCGAGCGGGACCTCCCACGAGCAGTACTTC